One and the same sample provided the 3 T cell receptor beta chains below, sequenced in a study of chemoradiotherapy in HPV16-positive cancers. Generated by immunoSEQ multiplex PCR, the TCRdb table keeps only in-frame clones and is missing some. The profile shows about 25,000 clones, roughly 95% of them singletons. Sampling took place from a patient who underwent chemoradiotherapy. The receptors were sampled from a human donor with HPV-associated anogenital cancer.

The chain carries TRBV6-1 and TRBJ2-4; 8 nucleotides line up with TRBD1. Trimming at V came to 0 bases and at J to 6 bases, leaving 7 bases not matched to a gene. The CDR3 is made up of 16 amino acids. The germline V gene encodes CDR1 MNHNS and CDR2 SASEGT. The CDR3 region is CASSEAQGAMGNIQYF. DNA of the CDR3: TGTGCCAGCAGTGAAGCTCAGGGGGCGATGGGAAACATTCAGTACTTC.

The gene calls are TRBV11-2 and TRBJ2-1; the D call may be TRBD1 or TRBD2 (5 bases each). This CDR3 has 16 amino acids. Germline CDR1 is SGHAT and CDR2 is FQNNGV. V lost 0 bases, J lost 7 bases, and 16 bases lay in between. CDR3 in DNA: TGTGCCAGCAGCTTAGAGCGGGTAGCTGGGGGAAATGAGCAGTTCTTC. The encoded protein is CASSLERVAGGNEQFF.

Here the CDR3 reads CASSEYEGSMNTEAFF. CDR3 in DNA: TGTGCCAGCAGTGAATATGAGGGGTCCATGAACACTGAAGCTTTCTTT. The J gene is TRBJ1-1, the V gene TRBV2, with D perhaps TRBD1 (5 bases). V shed 2 bases and J shed 0 bases, with 13 bases lying between them. Germline CDR1 is SNHLY and CDR2 is FYNNEI. This CDR3 has 16 residues.